The 14 T cell receptor beta chains below all came from one sample that was sequenced in a study of PD-1 blockade in classical Hodgkin lymphoma. Method: immunoSEQ multiplex PCR; TCRdb's copy keeps in-frame clones and lacks some. This table holds roughly 70,000 clones, 70% to 80% found once. Relapse after autologous stem cell transplantation occurred in every patient, and brentuximab vedotin exposure varied. The specimen was peripheral blood mononuclear cells (PBMCs), collected before the second cycle of nivolumab. These receptors were taken from a human donor with classical Hodgkin lymphoma.

This clone was found a few times. The chain employs TRBV28 and TRBJ1-1; 10 bases are shared with TRBD1. This CDR3 is 14 amino acids long. Germline CDR1 reads MDHEN; CDR2 reads SYDVKM. Germline trimming cut 2 bases from V and 4 bases from J; bases unmatched to any gene: 1. This chain's CDR3 is CASSLDRGLTEAFF. CDR3 sequence (DNA): TGTGCCAGCAGTTTAGACAGGGGGCTCACTGAAGCTTTCTTT.

This clone was detected only a few times. The J gene is TRBJ2-3, the V gene TRBV4-2; 14 bases agree with TRBD2. This CDR3 has 18 amino acids. J gave up 5 bases and V 1 base, and 8 bases lay outside the gene matches. Per germline, CDR1 LGHNA and CDR2 YNFKEQ. The CDR3 DNA reads as TGTGCCAGCAGCCAAGCCACGACTAGCGGGAGGGCCGAAGATACGCAGTATTTT. It encodes CASSQATTSGRAEDTQYF.

V is TRBV7-9 and J is TRBJ2-5; TRBD2 matches at 9 bases. Germline values: CDR1 SEHNR, CDR2 FQNEAQ (reference sequence). The CDR3 has 15 amino acids. J gave up 2 bases and V 3 bases, and 4 bases lay outside the gene matches. The CDR3 region is CASSFPLAGQETQYF. The CDR3 DNA reads as TGTGCCAGCAGCTTCCCCCTAGCGGGACAAGAGACCCAGTACTTC.

This chain connects TRBV2 to TRBJ2-7; tentatively, D is TRBD1 (6 bases). Germline CDR1 reads SNHLY; CDR2 reads FYNNEI. Trimming left V 6 bases short and J 5 bases short, with 11 bases between. This CDR3 spans 12 amino acids. CDR3 sequence reads: CASSPQGHEQYF. The CDR3 region has the DNA TGTGCCAGCAGCCCCCAGGGGCACGAGCAGTACTTC.

V is TRBV25-1 and J is TRBJ1-4; TRBD1 agrees at 9 bases. This CDR3 contains 17 residues. With 8 bases clipped from V and 0 bases from J, the junction kept 10 bases outside the gene matches. CDR1 is MGHDK, CDR2 SYGVNS, per germline. DNA for the CDR3: TGTGCCAGCTCCCCCGCGGGACAGGGTGCAACTAATGAAAAACTGTTTTTT. Amino acid sequence: CASSPAGQGATNEKLFF. The full variable domain, its missing parts supplied by reference TRBV25-1 and TRBJ1-4, is EADIYQTPRYLVIGTGKKITLECSQTMGHDKMYWYQQDPGMELHLIHYSYGVNSTEKGDLSSESTVSRIRTEHFPLTLESARPSHTSQYLCASSPAGQGATNEKLFFGSGTQLSVL.

A few counts support this clone. The germline gene is not matched at one end of the junction; a read error may be the cause. This sequence joins TRBV5-1 and TRBJ2-1, with D tentatively TRBD1 (8 bases). The CDR3 extends over 13 amino acids. Germline CDR1 reads SGHRS; CDR2 reads YFSETQ. Here the CDR3 reads CASSLAREQGGIF. In nucleotides, the CDR3 is TGCGCCAGCAGCTTGGCCAGGGAACAGGGGGGGATCTTC.

The V and J genes are TRBV9 and TRBJ2-2, with a weak D call TRBD2 (5 bases). The ends were cut back, 3 bases at V and 6 bases at J, with 9 bases in the middle. Per germline, CDR1 SGDLS and CDR2 YYNGEE. CDR3 length: 13 amino acids. The CDR3 loop is CASSAWGAGELFF. In DNA form, the CDR3 reads TGTGCCAGCAGCGCGTGGGGAGCCGGGGAGCTGTTTTTT.

V usage is TRBV7-9 and J usage is TRBJ1-2; no firm D call. The CDR3 extends over 11 amino acids. The germline gives CDR1 SEHNR, CDR2 FQNEAQ (reference sequence). The ends were cut back, 2 bases at V and 6 bases at J, with 4 bases in the middle. CDR3 nucleotides: TGTGCCAGCAGCTTACTAAATGGCTACACCTTC. Protein: CASSLLNGYTF.

The chain combines TRBV29-1 with TRBJ2-1; 12 positions match TRBD2. CDR1 SQVTM and CDR2 ANQGSEA come from the germline V gene. The CDR3 sequence is 13 residues long. Trimming removed 4 bases from V and 9 bases from J; junction bases left unmatched: 4. CDR3: CSVAPGLAGEQFF. As DNA, the CDR3 is TGCAGCGTTGCCCCGGGACTAGCGGGTGAGCAGTTCTTC.

This sequence joins TRBV15 and TRBJ1-2; D might be TRBD1 (6 bases). Germline V gene lookup returns CDR1 LNHNV and CDR2 YYDKDF (reference sequence). The CDR3 is made up of 14 amino acids. Trimming took off 4 bases at V and 4 bases at J, with 13 bases between the two ends. The CDR3 bases are TGTGCCACCAGCACCGGGACAACCCTCTATGGCTACACCTTC. Translating gives CATSTGTTLYGYTF.

The chain uses TRBV6-6 and TRBJ1-2; 9 nucleotides align to TRBD1. CDR3 size: 15 residues. Germline V gene data show CDR1 as MNHNY and CDR2 as SVGAGI (reference sequence). V was pared by 7 bases and J by 4 bases, with 10 bases of the junction left unmatched. The CDR3 DNA is TGTGCCAGCACCTCCCGGGGACAGGGAATCTATGGCTACACCTTC. The encoded protein is CASTSRGQGIYGYTF.

Only one count was recorded for this clone. The chain employs TRBV9 and TRBJ2-1; maybe TRBD2 (5 bases). The CDR3 has 16 residues. Germline loops: CDR1 SGDLS, CDR2 YYNGEE. V was trimmed by 0 bases and J by 4 bases, leaving 14 bases between them. The CDR3 DNA is TGTGCCAGCAGCGTAGCTACGACCCCGGGATACAATGAGCAGTTCTTC. It is translated as CASSVATTPGYNEQFF.

The chain employs TRBV9 and TRBJ1-2, with 9 bases that match TRBD1. From germline, CDR1 is SGDLS and CDR2 YYNGEE. This CDR3 is 17 amino acids long. Losses at the gene ends were 1 base for V and 2 bases for J; bases not matched to a gene: 9. DNA of the CDR3: TGTGCCAGCAGCGTAAGTTCGGGGACAGGGATAAACTATGGCTACACCTTC. Its translation: CASSVSSGTGINYGYTF.

The chain has TRBV19 and TRBJ1-4; perhaps TRBD1 as D (6 bases). Deletions cut 8 bases from V and 5 bases from J, with 12 bases between. CDR1 and CDR2 (germline): LNHDA, SQIVND (reference sequence). The length of the CDR3 is 13 residues. In DNA, the CDR3 is TGTGCCAGTGCGATAGGGGGGAATGAAAAACTGTTTTTT. It encodes CASAIGGNEKLFF.